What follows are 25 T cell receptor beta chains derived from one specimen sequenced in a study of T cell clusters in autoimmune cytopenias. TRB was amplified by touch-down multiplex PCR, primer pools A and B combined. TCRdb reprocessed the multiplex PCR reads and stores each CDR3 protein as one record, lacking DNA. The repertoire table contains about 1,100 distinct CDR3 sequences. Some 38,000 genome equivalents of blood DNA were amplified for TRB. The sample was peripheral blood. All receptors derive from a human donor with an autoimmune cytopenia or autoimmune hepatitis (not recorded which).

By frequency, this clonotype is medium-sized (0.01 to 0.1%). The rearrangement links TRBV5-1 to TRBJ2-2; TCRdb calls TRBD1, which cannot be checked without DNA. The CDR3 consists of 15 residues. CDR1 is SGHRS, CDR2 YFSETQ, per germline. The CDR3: CASMISSPNTGELFF.

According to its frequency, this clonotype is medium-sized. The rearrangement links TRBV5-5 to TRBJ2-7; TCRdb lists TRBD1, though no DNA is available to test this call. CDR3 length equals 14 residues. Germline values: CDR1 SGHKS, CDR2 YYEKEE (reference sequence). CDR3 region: CASSLGGQGYEQYF.

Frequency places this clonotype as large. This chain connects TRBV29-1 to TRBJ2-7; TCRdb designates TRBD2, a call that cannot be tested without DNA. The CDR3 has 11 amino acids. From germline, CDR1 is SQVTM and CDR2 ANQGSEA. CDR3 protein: CSGRLRYEQYF.

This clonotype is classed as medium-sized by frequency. The CDR3: CAWSKSGSSYEQYF. This rearrangement joins TRBV30 to TRBJ2-7. Germline V gives CDR1 GTSNPN, CDR2 SVGIG (reference sequence). The CDR3 spans 14 residues.

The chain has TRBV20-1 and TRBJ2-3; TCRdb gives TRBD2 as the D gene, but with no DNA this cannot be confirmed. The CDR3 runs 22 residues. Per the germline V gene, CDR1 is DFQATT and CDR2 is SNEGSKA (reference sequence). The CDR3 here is CSAHKYRARGSGRAFGTDTQYF.

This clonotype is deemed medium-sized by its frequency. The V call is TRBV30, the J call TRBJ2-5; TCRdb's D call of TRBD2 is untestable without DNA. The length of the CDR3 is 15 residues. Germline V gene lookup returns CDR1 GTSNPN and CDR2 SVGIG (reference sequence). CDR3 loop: CAWSVGTRRQETQYF. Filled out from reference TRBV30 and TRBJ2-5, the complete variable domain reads SQTIHQWPATLVQPVGSPLSLECTVEGTSNPNLYWYRQAAGRGLQLLFYSVGIGQISSEVPQNLSASRPQDRQFILSSKKLLLSDSGFYLCAWSVGTRRQETQYFGPGTRLLVL.

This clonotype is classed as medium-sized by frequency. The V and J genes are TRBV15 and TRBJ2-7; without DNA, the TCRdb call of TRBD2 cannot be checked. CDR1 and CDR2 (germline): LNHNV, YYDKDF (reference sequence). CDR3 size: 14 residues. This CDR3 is CATSRGLEGSEQYF.

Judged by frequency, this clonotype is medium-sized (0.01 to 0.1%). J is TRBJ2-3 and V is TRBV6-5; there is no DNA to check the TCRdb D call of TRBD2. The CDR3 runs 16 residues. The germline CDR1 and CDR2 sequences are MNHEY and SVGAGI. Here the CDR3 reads CASSARRLAVTDTQYF.

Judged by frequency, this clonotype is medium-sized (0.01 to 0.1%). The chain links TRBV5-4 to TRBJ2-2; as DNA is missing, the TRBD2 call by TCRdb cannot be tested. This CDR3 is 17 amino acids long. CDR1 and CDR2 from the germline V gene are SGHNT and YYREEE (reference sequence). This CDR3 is CASSLELAGAVSGELFF.

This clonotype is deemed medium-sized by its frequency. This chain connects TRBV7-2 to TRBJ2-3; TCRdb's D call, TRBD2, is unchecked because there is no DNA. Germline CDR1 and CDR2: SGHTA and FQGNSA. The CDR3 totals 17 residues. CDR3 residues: CASRHTGTSGRGGTQYF.

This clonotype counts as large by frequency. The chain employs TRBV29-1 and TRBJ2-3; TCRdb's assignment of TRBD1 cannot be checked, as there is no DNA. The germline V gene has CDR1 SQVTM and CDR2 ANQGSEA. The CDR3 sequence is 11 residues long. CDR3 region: CSPKRGDTQYF.

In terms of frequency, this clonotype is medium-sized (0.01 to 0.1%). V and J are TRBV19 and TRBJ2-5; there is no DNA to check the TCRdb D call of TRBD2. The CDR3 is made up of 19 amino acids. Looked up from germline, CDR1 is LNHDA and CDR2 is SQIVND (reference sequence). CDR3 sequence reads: CASSARGTSGVPGAETQYF.

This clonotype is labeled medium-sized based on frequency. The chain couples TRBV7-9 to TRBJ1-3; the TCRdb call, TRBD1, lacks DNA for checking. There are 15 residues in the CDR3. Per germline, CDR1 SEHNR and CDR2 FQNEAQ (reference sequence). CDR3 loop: CASSVGQSSGNTIYF. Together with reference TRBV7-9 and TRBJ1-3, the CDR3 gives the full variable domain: DTGVSQNPRHKITKRGQNVTFRCDPISEHNRLYWYRQTLGQGPEFLTYFQNEAQLEKSRLLSDRFSAERPKGSFSTLEIQRTEQGDSAMYLCASSVGQSSGNTIYFGEGSWLTVV.

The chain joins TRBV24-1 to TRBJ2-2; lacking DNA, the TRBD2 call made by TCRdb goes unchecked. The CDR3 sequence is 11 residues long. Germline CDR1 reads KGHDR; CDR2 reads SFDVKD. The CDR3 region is CATGSAGELFF.

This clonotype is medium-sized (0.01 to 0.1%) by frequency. CDR3 amino acids: CASSLTGGNSPLHF. This chain joins TRBV5-1 and TRBJ1-6; TCRdb's D call, TRBD1, is unchecked because there is no DNA. The CDR3 totals 14 residues. Germline-derived CDR1 and CDR2 are SGHRS and YFSETQ.

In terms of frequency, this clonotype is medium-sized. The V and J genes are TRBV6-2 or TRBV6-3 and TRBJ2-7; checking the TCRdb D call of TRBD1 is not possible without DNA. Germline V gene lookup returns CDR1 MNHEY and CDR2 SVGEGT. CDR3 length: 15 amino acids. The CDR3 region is CATGPRGQVFYEQYF.

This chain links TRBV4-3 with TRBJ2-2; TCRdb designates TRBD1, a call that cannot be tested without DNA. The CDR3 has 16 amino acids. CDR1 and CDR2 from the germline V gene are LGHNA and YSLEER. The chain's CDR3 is CASSQGADRNTGELFF.

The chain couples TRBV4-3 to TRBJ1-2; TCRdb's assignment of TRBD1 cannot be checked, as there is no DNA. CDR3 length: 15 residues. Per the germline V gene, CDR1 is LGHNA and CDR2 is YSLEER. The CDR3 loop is CASSQDPQGNYGYTF.

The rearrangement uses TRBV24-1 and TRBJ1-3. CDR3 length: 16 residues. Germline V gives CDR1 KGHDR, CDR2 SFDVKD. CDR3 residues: CATSDLNGVAGNTIYF.

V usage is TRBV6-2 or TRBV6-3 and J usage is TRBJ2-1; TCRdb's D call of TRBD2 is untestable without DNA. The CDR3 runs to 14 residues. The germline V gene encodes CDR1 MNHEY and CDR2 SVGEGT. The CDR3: CASSRAGNLNEQFF.

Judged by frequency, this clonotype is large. The CDR3 is CASSPGVPDTQYF. The J gene is TRBJ2-3, the V gene TRBV6-5; as DNA is missing, the TRBD1 call by TCRdb cannot be tested. Germline V gene lookup returns CDR1 MNHEY and CDR2 SVGAGI. The CDR3 is 13 amino acids.

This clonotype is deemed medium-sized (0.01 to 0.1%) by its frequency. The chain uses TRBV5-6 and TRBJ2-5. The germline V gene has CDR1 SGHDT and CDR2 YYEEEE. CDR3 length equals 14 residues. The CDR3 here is CASSLGPKGETQYF.

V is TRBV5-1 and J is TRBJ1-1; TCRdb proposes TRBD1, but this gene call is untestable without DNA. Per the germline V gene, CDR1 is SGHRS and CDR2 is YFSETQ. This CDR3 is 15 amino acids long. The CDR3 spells CASSLEWGLNTEAFF.

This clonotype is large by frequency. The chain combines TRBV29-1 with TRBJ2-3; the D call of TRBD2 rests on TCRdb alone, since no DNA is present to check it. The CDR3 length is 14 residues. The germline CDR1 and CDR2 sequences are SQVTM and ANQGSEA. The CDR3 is CSFRGRRGGITQYF.

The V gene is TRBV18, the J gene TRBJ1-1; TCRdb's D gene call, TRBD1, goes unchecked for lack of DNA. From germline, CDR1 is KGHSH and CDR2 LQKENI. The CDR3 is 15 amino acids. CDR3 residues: CASSLTDRKNTEAFF.